This T cell receptor (beta chain) was identified during a study of shared clonotypes between healthy human individuals (dated by TCRdb to 2018 to 2021). Looking at the study overall: The cohort comprised a couple of women and a few men aged 18 to 49 years. To increase sequencing depth and limit assay-specific biases, TCR repertoire library preparation and sequencing were carried out by different laboratories using diverse techniques. The study deeply sequenced blood TCR repertoires of five healthy adults to estimate repertoire size and the extent of clonotype sharing between individuals. For each donor, three plates each were used for CD4 naive and CD4 memory, two plates were used for CD8 naive, and one plate was used for CD8 memory. Leukapheresis yielded between about 0.85 and 10 billion PBMCs per donor.

Using the deep immunoSEQ assay, multiplex PCR amplified TCR CDR3 regions from genomic DNA. Genomic DNA extracted from each cell subset was distributed evenly over all wells of several immunoSEQ 96-well plates, and each plate served as one replicate. For sorted subsets, roughly 200 ng genomic DNA, equal to 30,000 or so T cell genomes, was loaded into each replicate PCR. Purified libraries were measured with a Qubit 3.0 fluorometer, size-checked on a Bioanalyzer 2100, and measured again with the KAPA Library Quantification kit. Every immunoSEQ 96-well plate was sequenced on a dedicated single-read 150-cycle Illumina NextSeq 550 flow cell. In the authors' own workflow: The immunoSEQ output contained only junctional sequences without quality scores, so filtering could not match that applied to full-length reads. Sequences were annotated with PyIR, a Python wrapper for IgBLAST v1.9, using IMGT germline references to assign V/J genes and CDR3. Reads with weak V/J assignments (E-value above 1e-6), missing CDR3, stop codons, out-of-frame junctions, or ambiguous translated residues were removed. V3J clonotypes were defined by identical inferred V gene, J gene, and CDR3 amino acid sequence. Percentage overlap between repertoires was calculated by dividing the number of shared unique clonotypes by the size of the smaller repertoire. Three approaches were used to assess repertoire richness: RTK rarefaction, the Chao1 estimator, and Recon v2.1 estimates of unobserved clonotypes. OLGA was used to compute generation probabilities for all TCRbeta clonotypes that the gDNA method yielded from a handful of donors. In TCRdb, the immuneACCESS table is reduced to in-frame sequences with V and J assigned. These tables do not hold every clone; where another copy was compared, an unresolved V gene accounts for under half, and the others remain unexplained. The D gene and trimming were derived from the DNA, and the V and J assignments and clone size from that table. The sample table shows roughly 2.2 million clones, and 85% to 95% are seen once. The ten biggest clones cover under 0.45% of the sample.

What the study reported, not specific to this receptor: Rarefaction of sorted-subset datasets indicated incomplete sequencing despite the large sequencing depth. The genetic and exposure-history diversity represented was limited by the small number of donors. Higher generation probabilities were observed for clonotypes shared by all four sorted-subset donors than for non-shared clonotypes. Sampling was limited to blood, and TCR repertoires in tissue likely differ from TCR repertoires in blood. Across four donors, approximately 5% of naive CD4, approximately 4% of naive CD8, around 2.1% of memory CD4, and approximately 0.4% of memory CD8 clonotypes were shared. Pairwise subsampling indicated that sequencing depth was expected to affect the degree of clonotype sharing among donors. Estimated clonotype richness was generally larger for naive than for memory subsets.

The donors were healthy, HIV-negative adults with no recently reported acute infections or vaccinations. All donors were Caucasian adults living in Nashville, Tennessee, USA. CD4+ T cells were enriched by magnetic negative selection; naive cells were then positively selected on CD45RA, and the negative fraction formed the memory subset. Blood was obtained by leukapheresis, after which PBMCs were separated by Ficoll-Histopaque density gradient centrifugation and cryopreserved in liquid nitrogen vapor phase. Analytical flow cytometry was used to check the purity and quantity of every magnetically sorted T cell population. Each sorted fraction had its genomic DNA isolated and then quantified by UV absorbance on a Nanodrop 2000c. Of note for this clone: The specificity of this receptor is unknown. No much larger clone is present one base from it, and per-base qualities are unavailable.

Spanning cysteine to phenylalanine, the CDR3 consists of 14 amino acids. Just the 42-base CDR3 DNA is kept, in frame starting at base 1. The trim is 2 bases for V and 0 bases for J, with a gap of 7 bases between the germline ends. The germline V gene supplies CDR1 SGHVS and CDR2 FQNEAQ. The receptor's source is a young man in good health. Some clones in this sample may be carry-over from other donors' samples. The sequenced sample was naive CD4+ T cells from PBMCs. The cell subset or site label for this specimen denotes: CD45RA+ positively selected. The chain is assembled from TRBV7-8 and TRBJ1-1; the D gene is perhaps TRBD1, from 6 matching bases. The nucleotides are TGTGCCAGCAGCTTAAGGGGGTTGAACACTGAAGCTTTCTTT. Its protein is CASSLRGLNTEAFF. With the rest looked up from the reference TRBV7-8 and TRBJ1-1 genes rather than sequenced, the full variable domain is GAGVSQSPRYKVAKRGQDVALRCDPISGHVSLFWYQQALGQGPEFLTYFQNEAQLDKSGLPSDRFFAERPEGSVSTLKIQRTQQEDSAVYLCASSLRGLNTEAFFGQGTRLTVV.